The 3 T cell receptor beta chains listed next were all sequenced from one sample in a study of blood T cells in healthy people across ages. Then a second PCR, running about 6 to 11 cycles, was carried out with a sample-barcoded 5' primer and a J-beta primer mix. TCRdb independently ran MiXCR on the 5' RACE reads; one entry per CDR3 protein. The repertoire holds some 1,000,000 distinct CDR3 sequences, with 20% to 25% as singletons. These same records also appear under a second study, on T cells of mothers and their children.

Input material: blood. These receptors were obtained from a girl aged 2 to 9 in good health.

The table lists this clonotype with a few counts. This chain joins TRBV5-5 and TRBJ1-1, with D uncertain. CDR1 is SGHKS, CDR2 YYEKEE, per germline (reference sequence). V was pared by 4 bases and J by 4 bases, with 11 bases between. The CDR3 sequence is 13 residues long. The CDR3 is CASSRIDSTEAFF. The CDR3 bases are TGTGCCAGCAGCCGTATAGATTCCACTGAAGCTTTCTTT.

CDR3 sequence reads: CASGLPAGGGNQPQHF. The DNA for the CDR3 is TGTGCTAGTGGTTTGCCCGCAGGAGGGGGCAATCAGCCCCAGCATTTT. The chain carries TRBV12-5 and TRBJ1-5; D is possibly TRBD1 (5 bases). Germline-derived CDR1 and CDR2 are LGHNT and FRNRAP. CDR3 length: 16 residues. V was pared by 2 bases and J by 2 bases, with 13 bases between.

This chain joins TRBV7-2 and TRBJ2-3, with 8 bases that match TRBD2. The CDR3 has 15 residues. The germline V gene has CDR1 SGHTA and CDR2 FQGNSA. The V and J ends lost 1 base and 5 bases, in that order; junction bases with no gene match: 5. Written as DNA, the CDR3 is TGTGCCAGCAGCTTAGTAGGGCTAGCGGGAGATACGCAGTATTTT. Translation gives CASSLVGLAGDTQYF.